These T cell receptor beta chains were read from a single sample in a study of T cell responses to AZD1222 COVID-19 vaccine. The table came from immunoSEQ multiplex PCR; TCRdb's copy has only in-frame clones and leaves some out. The repertoire holds approximately 150,000 clones, more than 85% seen once, with about 0.9% in the top ten. The input for sequencing was peripheral blood, taken on day 0 of AZD1222 vaccination. These receptors were obtained from an adult in good health. The CDR3 runs from the conserved cysteine through the conserved F or W. The D gene is left open where the match is weak. Clone size appears in some rows only: once, few, many, or a class for an expanded clone.

CDR3: CATTQGADNSPLHF
DNA: TGTGCCACTACCCAGGGGGCGGATAATTCACCCCTCCACTTT
D: NA
V: TRBV21-1
size: NA
J: TRBJ1-6

CDR3: CASSLEGPTEAFF
DNA: TGTGCCAGCAGCTTAGAAGGGCCCACTGAAGCTTTCTTT
D: NA
V: TRBV7-9
size: NA
J: TRBJ1-1

CDR3: CASSFSGVVTEAFF
DNA: TGTGCCAGCAGTTTCTCCGGGGTCGTAACTGAAGCTTTCTTT
D: NA
V: TRBV27
size: NA
J: TRBJ1-1

CDR3: CASSVGGRKNTQYF
DNA: TGTGCCAGCAGCGTAGGGGGACGGAAAAATACGCAGTATTTT
D: NA
V: TRBV9
size: NA
J: TRBJ2-3

CDR3: CASSLAQETQYF
DNA: TGTGCCAGCAGCTTAGCCCAAGAGACCCAGTACTTC
D: NA
V: TRBV11-3
size: NA
J: TRBJ2-5

CDR3: CASSPGQGWHEQYF
DNA: TGTGCCAGCTCACCCGGACAGGGTTGGCACGAGCAGTACTTC
D: TRBD1
V: TRBV18
size: NA
J: TRBJ2-7

CDR3: CASRQTSYNEQFF
DNA: TGTGCCAGCAGACAGACCTCCTACAATGAGCAGTTCTTC
D: NA
V: TRBV7-2
size: NA
J: TRBJ2-1

CDR3: CASSPHRGGPTDTQYF
DNA: TGTGCCAGTAGTCCCCACAGGGGGGGTCCCACAGATACGCAGTATTTT
D: NA
V: TRBV19
size: NA
J: TRBJ2-3

CDR3: CASSKVSPSYNEQFF
DNA: TGTGCCAGCAGCAAAGTTAGTCCCTCCTACAATGAGCAGTTCTTC
D: NA
V: TRBV21-1
size: NA
J: TRBJ2-1

CDR3: CASSEGQAVDTQYF
DNA: TGTGCCAGCAGCGAGGGACAGGCGGTAGATACGCAGTATTTT
D: TRBD1
V: TRBV7-2
size: NA
J: TRBJ2-3

CDR3: CASTSAQPLNF
DNA: TGTGCCAGCACCTCTGCCCAACCCTTGAACTTC
D: NA
V: TRBV2
size: NA
J: TRBJ2-7

CDR3: CASSQSLAVADTQYF
DNA: TGTGCCAGCAGCCAATCTCTAGCGGTGGCAGATACGCAGTATTTT
D: TRBD2
V: TRBV16
size: NA
J: TRBJ2-3

CDR3: CASRGSGFRGYTF
DNA: TGTGCCAGCAGAGGTTCGGGGTTTAGGGGCTACACCTTC
D: NA
V: TRBV25-1
size: NA
J: TRBJ1-2

CDR3: CSASIAGAGNEQFF
DNA: TGCAGTGCTAGTATAGCGGGGGCGGGGAATGAGCAGTTCTTC
D: TRBD2
V: TRBV20-1
size: NA
J: TRBJ2-1

CDR3: CASSFGQGWAHYGYTF
DNA: TGTGCCAGCAGCTTCGGACAAGGGTGGGCTCACTATGGCTACACCTTC
D: NA
V: TRBV9
size: NA
J: TRBJ1-2

CDR3: CASSLRAGTSGNEQFF
DNA: TGTGCCAGCAGTCTCCGCGCCGGGACTAGCGGCAATGAGCAGTTCTTC
D: TRBD2
V: TRBV27
size: NA
J: TRBJ2-1

CDR3: CAWSDLTEKLFF
DNA: TGTGCCTGGAGCGATTTAACCGAAAAACTGTTTTTT
D: NA
V: TRBV30
size: NA
J: TRBJ1-4

CDR3: CASSLHGQYVGELFF
DNA: TGTGCCAGCAGCTTACATGGACAGTATGTGGGGGAGCTGTTTTTT
D: NA
V: TRBV5-6
size: NA
J: TRBJ2-2

CDR3: CASSQADGVGGVNSPLHF
DNA: TGCGCCAGCAGCCAAGCGGACGGGGTTGGGGGGGTGAATTCACCCCTCCACTTT
D: NA
V: TRBV4-1
size: NA
J: TRBJ1-6

CDR3: CASSSYASTDTQYF
DNA: TGTGCCAGCAGCTCCTACGCGTCCACAGATACGCAGTATTTT
D: NA
V: TRBV5-4
size: once
J: TRBJ2-3

CDR3: CASSKQERGYEQYF
DNA: TGTGCCAGCAGTAAGCAGGAACGGGGCTACGAGCAGTACTTC
D: NA
V: TRBV6-6
size: few
J: TRBJ2-7

CDR3: CASSQFRGWSTEAFF
DNA: TGTGCCAGCAGCCAGTTCCGGGGCTGGAGCACTGAAGCTTTCTTT
D: NA
V: TRBV11-3
size: NA
J: TRBJ1-1

CDR3: CASSPRPGQGYFGDTQYF
DNA: TGTGCCAGCAGCCCTCGACCGGGACAGGGGTACTTCGGGGATACGCAGTATTTT
D: TRBD1
V: TRBV13
size: NA
J: TRBJ2-3

CDR3: CASSARSTDNEQFF
DNA: TGTGCCAGCAGCGCCCGAAGTACCGACAATGAGCAGTTCTTC
D: NA
V: TRBV9
size: NA
J: TRBJ2-1

CDR3: CASASAGAANYGYTF
DNA: TGCGCCAGCGCCTCGGCAGGTGCGGCTAACTATGGCTACACCTTC
D: NA
V: TRBV4-1
size: NA
J: TRBJ1-2

CDR3: CASREQSSGNTIYF
DNA: TGTGCCAGCAGGGAACAGTCCTCTGGAAACACCATATATTTT
D: NA
V: TRBV7-9
size: NA
J: TRBJ1-3

CDR3: CASSIDLDGSNSPLHF
DNA: TGTGCCAGTAGTATAGATCTTGACGGTTCGAATTCACCCCTCCACTTT
D: NA
V: TRBV19
size: NA
J: TRBJ1-6

CDR3: CASSLSSGGADYEQYF
DNA: TGTGCCAGCAGCTTATCTTCGGGGGGCGCTGATTACGAGCAGTACTTC
D: NA
V: TRBV7-2
size: once
J: TRBJ2-7

CDR3: CASSLGHSYEQYF
DNA: TGTGCCAGCAGCTTAGGCCATTCCTACGAGCAGTACTTC
D: NA
V: TRBV7-8
size: NA
J: TRBJ2-7

CDR3: CASSAGAINQPQHF
DNA: TGTGCCAGCAGCGCAGGGGCTATCAATCAGCCCCAGCATTTT
D: NA
V: TRBV6-5
size: NA
J: TRBJ1-5

CDR3: CASSQAGTSGGITGELFF
DNA: TGTGCCAGCAGCCAAGCAGGGACTAGCGGGGGAATAACCGGGGAGCTGTTTTTT
D: TRBD2
V: TRBV4-2
size: NA
J: TRBJ2-2

CDR3: CASRSANEQFF
DNA: TGTGCCAGCAGATCCGCAAATGAGCAGTTCTTC
D: NA
V: TRBV12-3/TRBV12-4
size: NA
J: TRBJ2-1

CDR3: CASSLGGRNTEAFF
DNA: TGTGCCAGCAGCTTAGGCGGACGAAACACTGAAGCTTTCTTT
D: NA
V: TRBV11-3
size: NA
J: TRBJ1-1

CDR3: CASSPRPGGGGYTF
DNA: TGTGCCAGCAGTCCGCGCCCAGGTGGGGGGGGCTACACCTTC
D: NA
V: TRBV28
size: NA
J: TRBJ1-2

CDR3: CASSQGARGGVTKNIQYF
DNA: TGTGCCAGCAGCCAAGGCGCGCGGGGGGGCGTAACCAAAAACATTCAGTACTTC
D: TRBD2
V: TRBV3-1/TRBV3-2
size: once
J: TRBJ2-4

CDR3: CASSLDQGYTGELFF
DNA: TGTGCCAGCAGCTTGGATCAGGGGTACACCGGGGAGCTGTTTTTT
D: NA
V: TRBV11-2
size: NA
J: TRBJ2-2

CDR3: CASSLGEDGYTF
DNA: TGTGCCAGCAGCTTGGGGGAGGATGGCTACACCTTC
D: NA
V: TRBV7-8
size: NA
J: TRBJ1-2

CDR3: CASSLMVTPSSYNSPLHF
DNA: TGTGCCAGCAGTTTAATGGTGACTCCGAGCTCCTATAATTCACCCCTCCACTTT
D: NA
V: TRBV27
size: NA
J: TRBJ1-6

CDR3: CASSFTGVNSPLHF
DNA: TGTGCCAGCAGCTTCACCGGGGTAAATTCACCCCTCCACTTT
D: NA
V: TRBV5-6
size: NA
J: TRBJ1-6

CDR3: CASSSASVGPQHF
DNA: TGTGCCAGCAGTTCGGCGTCAGTTGGGCCCCAGCATTTT
D: NA
V: TRBV28
size: NA
J: TRBJ1-5

CDR3: CASSLRMVRGGYEKLFF
DNA: TGTGCCAGCAGCCTTCGGATGGTACGGGGAGGCTACGAAAAACTGTTTTTT
D: NA
V: TRBV7-2
size: NA
J: TRBJ1-4

CDR3: CASSLAGGRSNQPQHF
DNA: TGTGCCAGCAGTTTAGCAGGGGGGCGAAGCAATCAGCCCCAGCATTTT
D: TRBD1
V: TRBV28
size: NA
J: TRBJ1-5

CDR3: CASSLGRALVDTEAFF
DNA: TGTGCCAGCAGCTTGGGTCGGGCACTGGTGGACACTGAAGCTTTCTTT
D: NA
V: TRBV11-2
size: once
J: TRBJ1-1

CDR3: CATSSGNYGYTF
DNA: TGTGCCACCAGTAGCGGTAACTATGGCTACACCTTC
D: NA
V: TRBV24-1
size: NA
J: TRBJ1-2

CDR3: CASSLVATGDYGYTF
DNA: TGCGCCAGCAGCTTGGTAGCCACCGGGGACTATGGCTACACCTTC
D: NA
V: TRBV5-1
size: NA
J: TRBJ1-2

CDR3: CASSQDGLAGGEADTQYF
DNA: TGCGCCAGCAGCCAAGATGGGCTAGCGGGGGGGGAGGCAGATACGCAGTATTTT
D: TRBD2
V: TRBV4-1
size: NA
J: TRBJ2-3

CDR3: CASSIGGIEAFF
DNA: TGTGCCAGTAGTATTGGGGGAATTGAAGCTTTCTTT
D: NA
V: TRBV19
size: NA
J: TRBJ1-1

CDR3: CASMRQQPGAEAFF
DNA: TGTGCCAGCATGAGGCAGCAACCTGGAGCTGAAGCTTTCTTT
D: NA
V: TRBV2
size: NA
J: TRBJ1-1

CDR3: CASSLSVSSSTGELFF
DNA: TGTGCCAGCAGCTTGAGCGTCTCCTCGAGCACCGGGGAGCTGTTTTTT
D: NA
V: TRBV5-6
size: NA
J: TRBJ2-2

CDR3: CASSQIRDSYNSPLHF
DNA: TGTGCCAGTAGTCAAATCCGGGACTCCTATAATTCACCCCTCCACTTT
D: NA
V: TRBV19
size: NA
J: TRBJ1-6

CDR3: CASSSGSSGNTEAFF
DNA: TGTGCCAGCAGTTCGGGATCTTCAGGGAACACTGAAGCTTTCTTT
D: NA
V: TRBV27
size: once
J: TRBJ1-1

CDR3: CASSLWALTKAGSNQPQHF
DNA: TGTGCCAGCAGTTTATGGGCGCTTACGAAGGCGGGTAGCAATCAGCCCCAGCATTTT
D: NA
V: TRBV28
size: NA
J: TRBJ1-5

CDR3: CASSYGGGGGGYGYTF
DNA: TGTGCCAGCAGTTACGGCGGTGGCGGTGGGGGCTATGGCTACACCTTC
D: NA
V: TRBV6-2/TRBV6-3
size: NA
J: TRBJ1-2

CDR3: CATSDPLDRDGETQYF
DNA: TGTGCCACCAGTGATCCCCTCGACAGGGACGGAGAGACCCAGTACTTC
D: TRBD1
V: TRBV24-1
size: NA
J: TRBJ2-5

CDR3: CASSLQRISGANVLTF
DNA: TGTGCCAGCAGCCTACAACGGATCTCTGGGGCCAACGTCCTGACTTTC
D: NA
V: TRBV7-2
size: NA
J: TRBJ2-6